This TCR beta chain emerged from a study of T-cell memory formation after mild COVID-19. Regarding the study as a whole: Contracting clones, day 15 to 85, had balanced CD4/CD8, and later expanders favored CD4+. There was no confirmation that second-wave clones peaking on day 37 were SARS-CoV-2 specific.

TCRdb re-called the 5' RACE reads with MiXCR, one entry per CDR3 protein. The sample yields around 130,000 distinct CDR3 sequences, roughly 15% seen once. Concerning this clonotype itself: Its specificity is unknown.

The CDR3 has 14 residues. The V gene lost 3 bases and the J gene lost 1 base, with 9 bases spanning the gap. This TCR was recovered from an adult woman who had mild COVID-19 (a few samples of this study predate the infection). Cell type and time point are not known. The chain has TRBV12-3 or TRBV12-4 and TRBJ1-1; tentative D call: TRBD1 (5 bases). The specimen sequenced was PBMCs or a T cell subset sorted from them (not recorded which). CDR3 loop: CASSFTGGNTEAFF. In DNA, the CDR3 is TGTGCCAGCAGTTTCACAGGAGGGAACACTGAAGCTTTCTTT.